This is a list of T cell receptor beta chains from one sample in a study of T cell changes during pregnancy in multiple sclerosis. The assay was immunoSEQ multiplex PCR, and TCRdb's table has in-frame clones only and misses some. The repertoire holds 75,000 to 95,000 clones, with 92% as singletons. The source was peripheral blood, collected after pregnancy. These receptors were taken from a female donor with multiple sclerosis, enrolled in a pregnancy study. The CDR3 runs from the conserved cysteine through the conserved F or W. The D gene is left open where the match is weak. The size of a clone is reported for some rows only, either as once, few or many, or as a class for expanded clones.

CDR3 | DNA | J | length | V | D | size
CASTPRSGGRYEQYF | TGTGCCAGCACTCCCCGGTCGGGGGGACGCTACGAGCAGTACTTC | TRBJ2-7 | 15 | TRBV6-5 | TRBD2 | -
CASSEGAYGELFF | TGCGCCAGCAGTGAGGGGGCCTACGGGGAGCTGTTTTTT | TRBJ2-2 | 13 | TRBV10-2 | - | few
CASSIGRRDSTNEKLFF | TGTGCCAGTAGTATAGGTCGGAGGGATTCAACTAATGAAAAACTGTTTTTT | TRBJ1-4 | 17 | TRBV19 | - | -
CAWNGGDGNQPQHF | TGTGCCTGGAATGGGGGGGACGGCAATCAGCCCCAGCATTTT | TRBJ1-5 | 14 | TRBV30 | - | -
CASSLEMITGQSYF | TGTGCCAGCAGCTTAGAAATGATAACGGGACAGAGTTACTTC | TRBJ2-7 | 14 | TRBV11-2 | TRBD1 | -
CASSWLFSYEQYF | TGTGCCAGCAGCTGGCTTTTCTCCTACGAGCAGTACTTC | TRBJ2-7 | 13 | TRBV7-9 | - | -
CASTDDSIARTGELFF | TGTGCCAGCACAGACGACAGTATCGCGCGAACCGGGGAGCTGTTTTTT | TRBJ2-2 | 16 | TRBV2 | - | -
CAISALPTRGEGNQPQHF | TGTGCCATCAGTGCCTTACCGACCCGCGGCGAGGGCAATCAGCCCCAGCATTTT | TRBJ1-5 | 18 | TRBV10-3 | - | -
CASRDGGSFSGNTIYF | TGTGCCAGCAGGGACGGAGGGAGTTTCTCTGGAAACACCATATATTTT | TRBJ1-3 | 16 | TRBV6-6 | - | -
CASSLGGREGGYTF | TGTGCCAGCAGCTTAGGAGGCAGGGAGGGTGGCTACACCTTC | TRBJ1-2 | 14 | TRBV7-9 | - | once
CASSSQLNQPQHF | TGTGCCAGTAGTTCGCAGTTAAATCAGCCCCAGCATTTT | TRBJ1-5 | 13 | TRBV19 | - | -
CASSLGTGGSYNEQFF | TGCGCCAGCAGCTTGGGGACAGGGGGCTCATACAATGAGCAGTTCTTC | TRBJ2-1 | 16 | TRBV5-1 | TRBD1 | -
CASSGDRIYGYTF | TGTGCCAGCAGCGGGGACAGGATCTATGGCTACACCTTC | TRBJ1-2 | 13 | TRBV6-5 | TRBD1 | once
CASSFTGTDYYGYTF | TGTGCCAGCAGCTTTACCGGGACAGACTACTATGGCTACACCTTC | TRBJ1-2 | 15 | TRBV6-5 | TRBD1 | -
CASSSWGADTQYF | TGTGCCAGCAGCAGTTGGGGGGCAGATACGCAGTATTTT | TRBJ2-3 | 13 | TRBV9 | - | -
CAIRRDFNQPQHF | TGTGCCATCAGGCGCGATTTCAATCAGCCCCAGCATTTT | TRBJ1-5 | 13 | TRBV10-3 | - | -
CASSLGREPYNEQFF | TGTGCCAGCAGCTTGGGACGGGAGCCGTACAATGAGCAGTTCTTC | TRBJ2-1 | 15 | TRBV5-4 | - | once
CASSMGGAAGELFF | TGTGCCAGTAGTATGGGTGGAGCGGCCGGGGAGCTGTTTTTT | TRBJ2-2 | 14 | TRBV19 | - | -
CASSLPGLAGYNEQFF | TGTGCCAGCAGCTTACCTGGGCTAGCGGGGTACAATGAGCAGTTCTTC | TRBJ2-1 | 16 | TRBV7-9 | TRBD2 | -
CASSPISTDTQYF | TGTGCCAGCTCACCAATAAGCACAGATACGCAGTATTTT | TRBJ2-3 | 13 | TRBV18 | - | -
CASSATGTEAFF | TGTGCCAGCAGCGCGACAGGCACTGAAGCTTTCTTT | TRBJ1-1 | 12 | TRBV9 | - | -
CASRPTEFGELFF | TGTGCCAGCAGGCCGACAGAGTTCGGGGAGCTGTTTTTT | TRBJ2-2 | 13 | TRBV6-4 | - | -
CSVRTDTQYF | TGCAGCGTTCGGACAGATACGCAGTATTTT | TRBJ2-3 | 10 | TRBV29-1 | - | -
CASSVQRSKETQYF | TGTGCCAGCAGTGTTCAGCGAAGCAAAGAGACCCAGTACTTC | TRBJ2-5 | 14 | TRBV27 | - | -
CASRFSGRHTGELFF | TGTGCCAGCAGATTTAGCGGGAGGCACACCGGGGAGCTGTTTTTT | TRBJ2-2 | 15 | TRBV7-2 | TRBD2 | -
CASSIDSGVLSYNEQFF | TGTGCCAGTAGTATAGATAGCGGGGTCCTCTCCTACAATGAGCAGTTCTTC | TRBJ2-1 | 17 | TRBV19 | TRBD2 | -
CASSLEGNSDTEAFF | TGCGCCAGCAGCTTGGAGGGGAATTCAGACACTGAAGCTTTCTTT | TRBJ1-1 | 15 | TRBV5-1 | - | -
CAWGSTGGNQPQHF | TGTGCCTGGGGGTCGACAGGGGGCAATCAGCCCCAGCATTTT | TRBJ1-5 | 14 | TRBV30 | TRBD1 | -
CASKGNEQFF | TGTGCCAGCAAGGGGAATGAGCAGTTCTTC | TRBJ2-1 | 10 | TRBV6-5 | - | -
CASSLMVGEAYEQYF | TGTGCCAGCAGCTTAATGGTGGGAGAAGCCTACGAGCAGTACTTC | TRBJ2-7 | 15 | TRBV7-3 | - | -
CASSLITATSGGHLHF | TGTGCCAGCAGCCTCATTACCGCGACTAGCGGGGGACACTTACACTTC | TRBJ2-7 | 16 | TRBV7-8 | TRBD2 | -
CASSPGQASSGNTIYF | TGTGCCAGCAGCCCGGGACAGGCGAGCTCTGGAAACACCATATATTTT | TRBJ1-3 | 16 | TRBV7-7 | TRBD1 | -
CASSLSLAGGLDTQYF | TGTGCCAGCAGCTTATCACTAGCGGGAGGTTTGGATACGCAGTATTTT | TRBJ2-3 | 16 | TRBV7-2 | TRBD2 | -
CASSETSGRGDTQYF | TGTGCCAGCAGCGAGACTAGCGGGAGAGGGGATACGCAGTATTTT | TRBJ2-3 | 15 | TRBV9 | TRBD2 | -
CSVEVYGKNTEAFF | TGCAGCGTTGAAGTATACGGGAAGAACACTGAAGCTTTCTTT | TRBJ1-1 | 14 | TRBV29-1 | - | -
CASSYFGGGNNEQFF | TGTGCCAGCAGTTACTTTGGCGGGGGTAACAATGAGCAGTTCTTC | TRBJ2-1 | 15 | TRBV6-5 | TRBD2 | -
CASSLNPRVYEQYF | TGTGCCAGCAGTTTAAACCCTAGAGTCTACGAGCAGTACTTC | TRBJ2-7 | 14 | TRBV27 | - | -
CASSMGLAGEETQYF | TGTGCCAGCAGCATGGGACTAGCGGGAGAAGAGACCCAGTACTTC | TRBJ2-5 | 15 | TRBV5-5 | TRBD2 | -
CASSLGQGGTEAFF | TGTGCCAGCAGCCTTGGACAGGGAGGAACTGAAGCTTTCTTT | TRBJ1-1 | 14 | TRBV4-2 | TRBD1 | -
CASSIWRAGANVLTF | TGTGCCAGTAGTATTTGGAGGGCTGGGGCCAACGTCCTGACTTTC | TRBJ2-6 | 15 | TRBV19 | - | -
CASSLGTGVRYEQYF | TGTGCCAGCAGCTTGGGGACAGGGGTTCGCTACGAGCAGTACTTC | TRBJ2-7 | 15 | TRBV5-6 | TRBD1 | -
CASSYTGRATNEKLFF | TGTGCCAGCAGTTACACAGGGAGGGCAACTAATGAAAAACTGTTTTTT | TRBJ1-4 | 16 | TRBV6-5 | - | -